These 5 T cell receptor beta chains share one sample of origin, sequenced in a study of shared clonotypes between healthy human individuals. This table comes from immunoSEQ multiplex PCR, and its TCRdb copy is limited to in-frame clones, with some not included. The table has approximately 640,000 clones, 55% to 75% seen once. The sequenced sample was memory CD4+ T cells sorted from blood. Regarding subset: CD45RA-negative fraction. The receptors shown here come from a woman aged 25 to 39 in good health.

This chain uses TRBV5-5 with TRBJ1-2; tentative D call: TRBD1 (6 bases). The length of the CDR3 is 17 residues. CDR1 and CDR2 from the germline V gene are SGHKS and YYEKEE (reference sequence). Between the trimmed V and J ends, which lost 3 bases and 0 bases, there was a span of 18 bases. CDR3 bases: TGTGCCAGCAGCTCCCCGGGACACCGAGGAGCTAACTATGGCTACACCTTC. Amino acids: CASSSPGHRGANYGYTF.

The V gene is TRBV6-5, the J gene TRBJ1-4; no clear D. The CDR3 is made up of 13 amino acids. The V and J ends lost 0 bases and 8 bases respectively, with 7 bases between them. Germline CDR1 reads MNHEY; CDR2 reads SVGAGI. CDR3 DNA sequence: TGTGCCAGCAGTTACTCGGCGGAGGAAAAACTGTTTTTT. It yields the protein CASSYSAEEKLFF.

The rearrangement joins TRBV18 to TRBJ1-2; 10 bases are shared with TRBD1. The CDR3 loop spans 15 amino acids. The germline V gene encodes CDR1 KGHSH and CDR2 LQKENI. The ends lost 4 bases at V and 8 bases at J; junction bases unmatched: 10. The CDR3 bases are TGTGCCAGCTCACTCCTTCACCGGGACAGGGGAGGCTACACCTTC. Protein product: CASSLLHRDRGGYTF.

This clone has only one observation. The chain is built from TRBV28 and TRBJ1-5; D gene uncertain. The CDR3 length is 14 residues. CDR1 and CDR2 from the germline V gene are MDHEN and SYDVKM. V was trimmed by 7 bases and J by 2 bases, leaving 12 bases between them. For the CDR3, the DNA is TGTGCCAGCAATAACCTGCTGGGCAATCAGCCCCAGCATTTT. As protein: CASNNLLGNQPQHF.

The chain joins TRBV5-6 to TRBJ2-7; TRBD2 aligns across 11 bases. The CDR3 contains 15 residues. V lost 4 bases to trimming and J lost 7 bases; unmatched junction nucleotides: 10. Germline V CDR1 and CDR2: SGHDT, YYEEEE. CDR3 in amino acids: CASSPVAGGPREQYF. The DNA of the CDR3 is TGTGCCAGCAGCCCAGTAGCGGGAGGGCCTAGAGAGCAGTACTTC.